This T cell receptor beta chain was retrieved from a study of shared clonotypes between healthy human individuals (dated by TCRdb to 2019 to 2021). For the study in its entirety: The cohort included three men and two women between 18 and 49 years of age. To estimate repertoire size and how much clonotypes are shared between individuals, the study performed deep sequencing of blood TCR repertoires from a handful of healthy adults. Libraries were prepared and TCR repertoires were sequenced by different laboratories using diverse techniques, in order to increase sequencing depth and limit assay-specific biases. For each donor, CD4 naive and CD4 memory were each run on three plates, CD8 naive on two plates, and CD8 memory on one plate. Per donor, leukapheresis produced somewhere between about 0.94 and 9.5 billion PBMCs. What the authors observed across the whole study: Higher generation probabilities were observed for clonotypes shared by all four sorted-subset donors than for non-shared clonotypes. Based on pairwise subsampling, the degree of clonotype sharing among donors was expected to be affected by sequencing depth. Roughly 5.2% of naive CD4, around 4% of naive CD8, roughly 2.4% of memory CD4, and 0.35% to 0.5% of memory CD8 clonotypes were shared across several donors. Even with the large sequencing depth, rarefaction of the sorted-subset datasets indicated that sequencing was incomplete. Larger estimated clonotype richness was generally found for naive subsets than for memory subsets. The genetic and exposure-history diversity represented was limited by the small number of donors. Sampling was limited to blood, and TCR repertoires in tissue likely differ from TCR repertoires in blood.

Concerning this clone: Which antigen it targets is not known. It has no much larger one-base neighbor in the sample; base qualities were not kept.

Using the deep immunoSEQ assay, TCR CDR3 regions were amplified from genomic DNA by multiplex PCR. For each cell subset, the extracted genomic DNA was distributed evenly across all wells of several immunoSEQ 96-well plates, and each plate served as one replicate. For sorted subsets, approximately 210 ng genomic DNA, equal to 25,000 to 35,000 T cell genomes, was loaded into each replicate PCR. The purified libraries were quantified using a Qubit 3.0 fluorometer, sized with a Bioanalyzer 2100, and then quantified again using the KAPA Library Quantification kit. Every immunoSEQ 96-well plate was sequenced on a dedicated single-read 150-cycle Illumina NextSeq 550 flow cell. The paper's processing steps were these. Because only junctional sequences without quality scores were contained in the immunoSEQ output, filtering matching that applied to full-length reads could not be performed. To assign V/J genes and CDR3, sequences were annotated using PyIR, a Python wrapper for IgBLAST v1.9, with IMGT germline references. Any read was removed if the V/J assignment was weak (E-value above 1e-6), the CDR3 was missing, or the read contained stop codons, out-of-frame junctions, or ambiguous translated residues. V3J clonotypes were defined as sequences sharing the same inferred V gene, J gene, and CDR3 amino acid sequence. The percentage overlap between two repertoires was calculated by dividing the number of shared unique clonotypes by the size of the smaller repertoire. Three approaches were used to assess repertoire richness: RTK rarefaction, the Chao1 estimator, and Recon v2.1 estimates of unobserved clonotypes. Generation probabilities were computed with OLGA for all TCRbeta clonotypes obtained by the gDNA method from a handful of donors. TCRdb carries this immuneACCESS record with in-frame sequences only. Its versions omit some clonotypes, under half of them owing to an unresolved V gene in the studies checked, with the rest unexplained. That table is the source of V, J and clone size, and D and trimming were worked out from the DNA. The sample table holds a few million clones, of which 93% were seen once. The ten largest clonotypes hold more than 1.5% of the sample.

For the CD8 naive samples, CD45RO-negative cells were positively selected for CCR7, yielding a CD45RA+CCR7+ population from which TemRA cells were excluded. Donors were healthy HIV-negative adults with no recently reported acute infections or vaccinations. Every donor was a Caucasian adult living in Nashville, Tennessee, USA. Blood was obtained by leukapheresis, after which PBMCs were separated by Ficoll-Histopaque density gradient centrifugation and cryopreserved in liquid nitrogen vapor phase. Analytical flow cytometry was used to check the purity and quantity of every magnetically sorted T cell population. From each sorted fraction, genomic DNA was isolated and quantified by UV absorbance on a Nanodrop 2000c. From cysteine to phenylalanine, the CDR3 is 13 amino acids long. Only the CDR3 portion is preserved as DNA: 39 bases, with reading frame beginning at the first base. The CDR1 and CDR2 encoded by the germline V gene (reference sequence) are LNHDA and SQIVND. V loses 8 bases, J loses 2 bases, and the germline ends lie 12 bases apart.

Specimen: naive CD8+ T cells from PBMCs. According to the study, the label for this sample's cell subset or site signals: CD45RA+CCR7+. The receptor's source is a man aged 18 to 30 in good health. Some clones in this sample may be carry-over from other donors' samples. The rearrangement combines TRBV19 with TRBJ1-1; the D gene identity is not certain. Read as DNA, the sequence is TGTGCCAGTGGTCATTGGGGAAACACTGAAGCTTTCTTT. Its protein is CASGHWGNTEAFF.